This paragraph covers one T cell receptor beta chain sequence. Its antigen is unidentified. The data are from a study of CD8+ T cells in alopecia areata. Study-level information: Administration of oral tofacitinib to treated patients was at 5 to 10 mg twice daily.

Treatment indicated: oral pan-JAK inhibitor, 5-10 mg twice daily. Investigators sorted PBMCs to obtain both CD4+ and CD8+ T cells. V was shortened by 0 bases and J by 6 bases, with 6 bases between the two germline ends. Germline CDR1 SQVTM, CDR2 ANQGSEA. CDR3 length: 11 residues. Following RNA extraction, reverse transcription yielded cDNA that acted as the sequencing template. The data were produced by immunoSEQ multiplex PCR, yet TCRdb's version contains in-frame clones alone and is incomplete. The sample contains more than 140,000 clones, 70% to 90% of which appear only once. Notes on the study in general: More clonal than normal scalp was lesional scalp, particularly alopecia totalis/universalis. Many expanded lesional clones persisted during tofacitinib (in both scalp and blood).

The material was CD8+ T cells sorted from blood, obtained at week 4, from a patient treated with tofacitinib. V usage is TRBV29-1 and J usage is TRBJ2-7; D call uncertain. The receptor was isolated from a human donor with alopecia areata. The CDR3 DNA reads as TGCAGCGTTGAAGATCTCCTCGAGCAGTACTTC. Residues: CSVEDLLEQYF.